This TCR beta chain comes out of a study of T cell responses to AZD1222 COVID-19 vaccine. On the study more broadly: Second-dose intervals of approximately 4 or approximately 12 weeks were pooled. Study-wide results and limits: White British donors predominated, females outnumbered males, and clonal diversity was possibly underestimated. The repertoires were collected only after the peak T cell response.

CDR1 and CDR2 from the germline V gene are KGHSY and FQNENV. This CDR3 region has 15 residues. Unmatched junction bases numbered 6, after V lost 1 base and J lost 5 bases. This clone was seen only a few times. Its matching antigen is unknown. The table came from immunoSEQ multiplex PCR; TCRdb's copy has only in-frame clones and leaves some out. The table includes approximately 140,000 clones, 85% to 95% detected once. The receptor comes from an adult in good health. The rearrangement links TRBV16 to TRBJ1-2; the match to TRBD1 covers 8 bases. Sequences were derived from peripheral blood, sampled on day 0 of AZD1222 vaccination. In nucleotides, the CDR3 is TGTGCCAGCAGCCAATATACAGGGGGAATTTATGGCTACACCTTC. This sequence encodes CASSQYTGGIYGYTF.